Detailed here is one TCR beta chain. What it binds is unknown. The germline V gene encodes CDR1 MNHEY and CDR2 SMNVEV (reference sequence). The V end was cut by 6 bases, the J end by 0 bases, with 8 bases between. This CDR3 contains 14 residues. The sample originates from a study of immune evolution from preneoplasia to lung adenocarcinoma. Findings of the study overall: Later-stage lesions seemingly showed higher T cell density and diversity than normal lung.

Produced via immunoSEQ multiplex PCR; TCRdb's table is partial and in-frame only. The table shows around 3,500 clones, with 80% occurring only once. The rearrangement uses TRBV27 and TRBJ2-2; unclear D gene. Sequencing was performed on FFPE lung adenocarcinoma in situ tissue. The clonotype comes from a person between 65 and 79 years old with lung adenocarcinoma. CDR3 amino acids: CASRGPPNTGELFF. Written as DNA, the CDR3 is TGTGCCAGCAGGGGCCCCCCGAACACCGGGGAGCTGTTTTTT.